The sequence of this TCR beta chain was determined in a study of blood T cell repertoires in COVID-19. It was within 2 weeks before study entry that exposed participants met a COVID-19 case. The repertoire was sequenced with immunoSEQ multiplex PCR; TCRdb's copy has only in-frame clones and lacks some. The sample shows about 220,000 clones, roughly four fifths of them seen only once. This TCR was sampled from a woman between 45 and 60 years old who had been exposed to COVID-19. Sequencing was performed on PBMCs or T cells enriched from blood (not recorded which).

The CDR3: CAGSKKRCQDIQPQHF. The CDR3 DNA reads TGTGCCGGCAGCAAAAAAAGATGTCAGGACATTCAGCCCCAGCATTTT. The chain is built from TRBV21-1 and TRBJ1-5; TRBD1, the D gene given by the table, was not confirmed from the DNA. TRBV21-1 is reported as a pseudogene. The CDR3 totals 16 residues.